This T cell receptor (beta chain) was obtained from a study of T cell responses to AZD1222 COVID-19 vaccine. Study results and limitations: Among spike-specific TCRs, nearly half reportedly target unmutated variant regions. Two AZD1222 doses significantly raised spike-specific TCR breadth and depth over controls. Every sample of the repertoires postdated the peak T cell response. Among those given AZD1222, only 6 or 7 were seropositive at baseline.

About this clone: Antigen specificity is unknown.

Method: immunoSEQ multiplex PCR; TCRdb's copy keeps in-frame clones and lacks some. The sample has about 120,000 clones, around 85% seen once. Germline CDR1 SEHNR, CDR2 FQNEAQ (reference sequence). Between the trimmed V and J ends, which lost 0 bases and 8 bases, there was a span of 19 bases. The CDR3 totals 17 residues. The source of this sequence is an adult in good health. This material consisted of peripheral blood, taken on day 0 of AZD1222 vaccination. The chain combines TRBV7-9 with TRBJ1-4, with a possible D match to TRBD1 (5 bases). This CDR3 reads CASSLAVSTEGREKLFF. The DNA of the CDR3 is TGTGCCAGCAGCTTAGCGGTCTCGACAGAGGGCCGGGAAAAACTGTTTTTT.